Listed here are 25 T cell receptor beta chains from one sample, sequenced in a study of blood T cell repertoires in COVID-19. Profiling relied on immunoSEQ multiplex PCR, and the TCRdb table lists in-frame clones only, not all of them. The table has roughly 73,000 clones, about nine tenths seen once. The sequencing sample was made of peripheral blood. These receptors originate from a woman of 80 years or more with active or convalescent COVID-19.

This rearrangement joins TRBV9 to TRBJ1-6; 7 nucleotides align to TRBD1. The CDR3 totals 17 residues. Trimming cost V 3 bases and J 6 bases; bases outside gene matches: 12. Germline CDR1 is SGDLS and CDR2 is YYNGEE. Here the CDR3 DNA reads TGTGCCAGCAGCGCCCCCCCAGGGACAGCCTTTAATTCACCCCTCCACTTT. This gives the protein CASSAPPGTAFNSPLHF.

The CDR3 reads CASSPGQGALAFF. DNA of the CDR3: TGTGCCAGCAGCCCCGGACAGGGGGCGCTTGCTTTCTTT. This chain connects TRBV9 to TRBJ1-1, with 11 bases aligning to TRBD1. V lost 4 bases to trimming and J lost 11 bases; unmatched junction nucleotides: 7. The CDR3 consists of 13 residues. Germline loops: CDR1 SGDLS, CDR2 YYNGEE.

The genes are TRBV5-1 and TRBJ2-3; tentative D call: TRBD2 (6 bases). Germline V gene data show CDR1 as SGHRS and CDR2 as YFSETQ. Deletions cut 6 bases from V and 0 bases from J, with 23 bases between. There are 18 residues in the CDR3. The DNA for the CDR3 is TGCGCCAGCACCCCGCGGGCCCTTGGAGGGGCTAGCACAGATACGCAGTATTTT. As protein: CASTPRALGGASTDTQYF.

CDR3 sequence (DNA): TGCAGCGTTGGACCTAGTCCGAAGAACAATGAGCAGTTCTTC. Amino acids: CSVGPSPKNNEQFF. The V call is TRBV29-1, the J call TRBJ2-1; D unclear. This CDR3 has 14 amino acids. V shed 4 bases and J shed 5 bases, with 15 bases lying between them. Germline CDR1 reads SQVTM; CDR2 reads ANQGSEA.

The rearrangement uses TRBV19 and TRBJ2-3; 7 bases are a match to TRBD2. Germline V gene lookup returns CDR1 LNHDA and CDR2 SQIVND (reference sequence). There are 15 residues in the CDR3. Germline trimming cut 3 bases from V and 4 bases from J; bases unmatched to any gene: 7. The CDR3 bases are TGTGCCAGTAGTATGGGAGGGGTGTTAGCAGATACGCAGTATTTT. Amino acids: CASSMGGVLADTQYF.

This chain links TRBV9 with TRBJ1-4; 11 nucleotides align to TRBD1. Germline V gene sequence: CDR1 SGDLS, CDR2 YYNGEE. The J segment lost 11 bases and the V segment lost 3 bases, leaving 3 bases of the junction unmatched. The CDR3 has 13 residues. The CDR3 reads CASSEGTGGKLFF. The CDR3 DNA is TGTGCCAGCAGCGAAGGGACAGGGGGGAAACTGTTTTTT.

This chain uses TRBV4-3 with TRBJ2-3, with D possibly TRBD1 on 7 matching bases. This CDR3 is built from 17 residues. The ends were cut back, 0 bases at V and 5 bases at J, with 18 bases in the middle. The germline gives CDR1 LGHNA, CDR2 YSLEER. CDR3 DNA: TGCGCCAGCAGCCAAGATTTGAGGGGGCAGGGGGGAGATACGCAGTATTTT. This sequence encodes CASSQDLRGQGGDTQYF.

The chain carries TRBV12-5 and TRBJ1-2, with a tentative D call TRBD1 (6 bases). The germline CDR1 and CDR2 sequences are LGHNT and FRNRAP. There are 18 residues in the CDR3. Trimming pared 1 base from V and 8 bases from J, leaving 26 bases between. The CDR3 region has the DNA TGTGCTAGTGGTTTGGCTCGATCCAGGGGAACCCTTATTGGAGGCTACACCTTC. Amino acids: CASGLARSRGTLIGGYTF.

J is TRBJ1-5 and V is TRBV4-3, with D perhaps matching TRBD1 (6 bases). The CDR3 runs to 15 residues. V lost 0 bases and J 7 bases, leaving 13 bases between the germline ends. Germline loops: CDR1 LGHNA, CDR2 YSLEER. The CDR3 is CASSQDTTGSQPQHF. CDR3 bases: TGCGCCAGCAGCCAAGATACAACAGGGAGCCAGCCCCAGCATTTT.

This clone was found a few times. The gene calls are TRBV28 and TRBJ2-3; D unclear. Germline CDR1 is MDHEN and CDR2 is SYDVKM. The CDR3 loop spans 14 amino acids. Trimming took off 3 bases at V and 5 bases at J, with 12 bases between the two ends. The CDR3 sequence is CASSFLSLVDTQYF. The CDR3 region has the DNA TGTGCCAGCAGTTTTCTTAGTCTGGTAGATACGCAGTATTTT.

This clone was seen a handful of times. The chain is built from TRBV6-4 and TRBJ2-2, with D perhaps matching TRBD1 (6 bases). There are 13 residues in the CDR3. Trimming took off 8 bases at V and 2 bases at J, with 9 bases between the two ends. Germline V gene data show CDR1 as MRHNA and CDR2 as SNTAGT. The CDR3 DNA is TGTGCCAGCGGACAGACCAACACCGGGGAGCTGTTTTTT. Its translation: CASGQTNTGELFF.

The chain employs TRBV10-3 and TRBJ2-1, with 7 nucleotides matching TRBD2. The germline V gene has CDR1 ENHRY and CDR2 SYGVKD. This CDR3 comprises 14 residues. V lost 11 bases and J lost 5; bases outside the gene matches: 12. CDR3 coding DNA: TGTGCCGCCTGGGGGGGGGACCTCAACAATGAGCAGTTCTTC. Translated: CAAWGGDLNNEQFF.

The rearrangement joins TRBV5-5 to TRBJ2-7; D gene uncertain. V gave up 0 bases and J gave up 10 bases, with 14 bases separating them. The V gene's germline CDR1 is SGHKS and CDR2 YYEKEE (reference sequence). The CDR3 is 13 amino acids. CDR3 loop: CASSLVAASNQYF. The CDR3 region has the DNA TGTGCCAGCAGCTTGGTTGCGGCGTCGAACCAGTACTTC.

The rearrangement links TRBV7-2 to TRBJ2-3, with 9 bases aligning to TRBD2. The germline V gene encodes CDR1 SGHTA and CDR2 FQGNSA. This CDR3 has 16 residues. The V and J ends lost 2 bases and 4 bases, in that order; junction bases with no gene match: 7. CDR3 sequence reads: CASSLRRGGTSDTQYF. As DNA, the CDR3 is TGTGCCAGCAGCTTACGGCGGGGGGGCACCTCAGATACGCAGTATTTT.

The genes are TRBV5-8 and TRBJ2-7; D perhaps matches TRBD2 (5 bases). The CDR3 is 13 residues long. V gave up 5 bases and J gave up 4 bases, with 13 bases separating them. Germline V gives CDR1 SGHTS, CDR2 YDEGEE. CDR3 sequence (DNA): TGTGCCAGCAGGTTACTAGGTCTTTACGAGCAGTACTTC. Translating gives CASRLLGLYEQYF. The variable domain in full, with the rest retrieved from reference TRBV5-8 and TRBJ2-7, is EAGVTQSPTHLIKTRGQQATLRCSPISGHTSVYWYQQALGLGLQFLLWYDEGEERNRGNFPPRFSGRQFPNYSSELNVNALELEDSALYLCASRLLGLYEQYFGPGTRLTVT.

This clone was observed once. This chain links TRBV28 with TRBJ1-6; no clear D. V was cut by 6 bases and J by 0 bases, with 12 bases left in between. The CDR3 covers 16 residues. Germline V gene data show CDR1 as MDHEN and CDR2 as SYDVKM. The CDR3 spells CASSSPGSSYNSPLHF. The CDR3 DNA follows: TGTGCCAGCAGCTCACCCGGGAGCTCCTATAATTCACCCCTCCACTTT.

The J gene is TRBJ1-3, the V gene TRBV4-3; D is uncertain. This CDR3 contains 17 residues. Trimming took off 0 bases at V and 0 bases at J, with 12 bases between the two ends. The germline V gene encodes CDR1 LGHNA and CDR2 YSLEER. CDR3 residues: CASSQDWLLSSGNTIYF. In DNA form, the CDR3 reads TGCGCCAGCAGCCAAGATTGGCTTTTGTCCTCTGGAAACACCATATATTTT.

Written as DNA, the CDR3 is TGCGCCAGCAGCCAAGCCCCCAGGGGAACGGTCACAGATACGCAGTATTTT. It encodes CASSQAPRGTVTDTQYF. The chain combines TRBV4-1 with TRBJ2-3; D is perhaps TRBD1 (6 bases). Trimming removed 1 base from V and 2 bases from J, with 16 bases in between. Germline lookup yields CDR1 MGHRA and CDR2 YSYEKL. The CDR3 length is 17 residues.

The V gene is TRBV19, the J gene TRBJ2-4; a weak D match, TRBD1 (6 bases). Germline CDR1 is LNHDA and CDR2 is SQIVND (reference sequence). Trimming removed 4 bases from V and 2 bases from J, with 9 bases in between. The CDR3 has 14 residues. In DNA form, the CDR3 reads TGTGCCAGTAGTACGGACAGAACCAAAAACATTCAGTACTTC. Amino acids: CASSTDRTKNIQYF.

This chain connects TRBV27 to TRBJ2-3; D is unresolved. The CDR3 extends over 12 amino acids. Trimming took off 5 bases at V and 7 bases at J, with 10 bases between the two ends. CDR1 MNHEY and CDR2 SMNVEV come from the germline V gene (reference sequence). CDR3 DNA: TGTGCCAGCAGTCACCCGGGTAATACGCAGTATTTT. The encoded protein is CASSHPGNTQYF.

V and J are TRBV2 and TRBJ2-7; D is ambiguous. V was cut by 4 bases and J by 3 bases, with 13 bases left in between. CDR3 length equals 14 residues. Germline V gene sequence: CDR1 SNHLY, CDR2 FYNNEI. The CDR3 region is CASSVTTSNYEQYF. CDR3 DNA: TGTGCCAGCAGTGTAACGACTTCCAACTACGAGCAGTACTTC. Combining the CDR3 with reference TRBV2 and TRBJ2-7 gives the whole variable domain EPEVTQTPSHQVTQMGQEVILRCVPISNHLYFYWYRQILGQKVEFLVSFYNNEISEKSEIFDDQFSVERPDGSNFTLKIRSTKLEDSAMYFCASSVTTSNYEQYFGPGTRLTVT.

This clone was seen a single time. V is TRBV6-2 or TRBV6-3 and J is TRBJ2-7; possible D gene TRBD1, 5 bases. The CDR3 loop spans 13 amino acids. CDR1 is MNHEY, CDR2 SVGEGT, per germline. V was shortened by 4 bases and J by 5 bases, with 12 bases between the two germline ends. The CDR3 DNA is TGTGCCAGCAGTTTTTCGAGACAGAACGAGCAGTACTTC. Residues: CASSFSRQNEQYF.

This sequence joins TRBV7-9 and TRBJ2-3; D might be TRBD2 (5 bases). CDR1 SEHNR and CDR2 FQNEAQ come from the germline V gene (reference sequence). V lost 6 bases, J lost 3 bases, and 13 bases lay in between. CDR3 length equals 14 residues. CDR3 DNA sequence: TGTGCCAGCAGTAGTTGGCGGGTAACAGATACGCAGTATTTT. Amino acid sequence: CASSSWRVTDTQYF.

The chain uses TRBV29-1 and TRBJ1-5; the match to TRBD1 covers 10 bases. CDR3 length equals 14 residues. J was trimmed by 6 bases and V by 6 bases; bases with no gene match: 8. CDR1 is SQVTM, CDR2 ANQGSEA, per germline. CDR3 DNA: TGCAGCGTCAGGACAGGGGGAGGGAGTCAGCCCCAGCATTTT. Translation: CSVRTGGGSQPQHF.

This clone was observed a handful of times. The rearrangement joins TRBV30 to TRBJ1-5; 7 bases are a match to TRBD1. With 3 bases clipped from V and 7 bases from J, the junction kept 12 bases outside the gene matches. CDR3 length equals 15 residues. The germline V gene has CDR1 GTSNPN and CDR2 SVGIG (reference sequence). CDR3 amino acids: CAWRARQGGGQPQHF. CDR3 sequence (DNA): TGTGCCTGGAGGGCGAGACAGGGCGGAGGACAGCCCCAGCATTTT. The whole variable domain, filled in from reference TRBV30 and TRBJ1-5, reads SQTIHQWPATLVQPVGSPLSLECTVEGTSNPNLYWYRQAAGRGLQLLFYSVGIGQISSEVPQNLSASRPQDRQFILSSKKLLLSDSGFYLCAWRARQGGGQPQHFGDGTRLSIL.